The next 20 T cell receptor beta chains were all read from a single sample in a study of shared clonotypes between healthy human individuals. Here immunoSEQ multiplex PCR was the method, and the copy in TCRdb shows in-frame clones only, minus some. This sample yields some 2,500,000 clones, of which under 95% are seen a single time; 0.36% belongs to the top ten. The sequenced sample consisted of naive CD4+ T cells from PBMCs. Subset noted: CD45RA+ positively selected. These receptors all stem from a man younger than 35 in good health. Some clones in this sample may be carry-over from other donors' samples.

Regarding this clone: The same CDR3 also results from other DNA sequences found in this sample. The chain employs TRBV7-3 and TRBJ2-5; either TRBD1 or TRBD2 may supply D (5 bases each). V dropped 2 bases and J dropped 4 bases, with 8 bases sitting between them. The CDR3 runs to 13 residues. CDR1 SGHTA and CDR2 FQGTGA come from the germline V gene. The CDR3 DNA sequence: TGTGCCAGCAGCTTATCTGGGACAGAGACCCAGTACTTC. This codes for CASSLSGTETQYF. Drawing the rest from reference TRBV7-3 and TRBJ2-5, the complete variable domain is GAGVSQTPSNKVTEKGKYVELRCDPISGHTALYWYRQSLGQGPEFLIYFQGTGAADDSGLPNDRFFAVRPEGSVSTLKIQRTERGDSAVYLCASSLSGTETQYFGPGTRLLVL.

The chain is built from TRBV28 and TRBJ2-1; 7 bases match TRBD1. The length of the CDR3 is 15 residues. The germline V gene encodes CDR1 MDHEN and CDR2 SYDVKM. The V and J ends lost 3 bases and 7 bases, in that order; junction bases with no gene match: 9. The CDR3 spells CASSLGDRYGNEQFF. CDR3 sequence (DNA): TGTGCCAGCAGTTTGGGGGACAGATATGGTAATGAGCAGTTCTTC. The whole variable domain, remainder taken from reference TRBV28 and TRBJ2-1, is DVKVTQSSRYLVKRTGEKVFLECVQDMDHENMFWYRQDPGLGLRLIYFSYDVKMKEKGDIPEGYSVSREKKERFSLILESASTNQTSMYLCASSLGDRYGNEQFFGPGTRLTVL.

The sample holds one count of this clone. The rearrangement uses TRBV28 and TRBJ2-7; 12 bases map to TRBD2. CDR1 and CDR2 (germline): MDHEN, SYDVKM. The V gene end was trimmed by 3 bases and the J gene end by 1 base; junction bases not matched to a gene: 4. The CDR3 has 16 residues. CDR3 residues: CASSFQLAGGSYEQYF. CDR3 sequence (DNA): TGTGCCAGCAGTTTCCAACTAGCGGGAGGATCCTACGAGCAGTACTTC.

Of note for this clone: Distinct nucleotide sequences in the sample also encode this CDR3. The V and J genes are TRBV6-5 and TRBJ2-1, with TRBD2 matching 7 bases. V lost 5 bases and J lost 7; bases outside the gene matches: 5. Per germline, CDR1 MNHEY and CDR2 SVGAGI. The CDR3 loop spans 13 amino acids. CDR3 loop: CASSRLAGNEQFF. For the CDR3, the DNA is TGTGCCAGCAGTCGACTAGCTGGGAATGAGCAGTTCTTC.

The chain is built from TRBV11-2 and TRBJ2-2; 9 nucleotides match TRBD1. Germline V gene sequence: CDR1 SGHAT, CDR2 FQNNGV. This CDR3 region has 14 residues. V lost 5 bases and J lost 4; bases outside the gene matches: 2. The CDR3 spells CASSRDRVTGELFF. The CDR3 DNA reads as TGTGCCAGCAGCCGGGACAGGGTCACCGGGGAGCTGTTTTTT.

The rearrangement links TRBV28 to TRBJ2-1, with 14 bases lining up with TRBD2. This CDR3 has 19 amino acids. Trimming at V came to 2 bases and at J to 1 base, leaving 7 bases not matched to a gene. CDR1 and CDR2 from the germline V gene are MDHEN and SYDVKM. The CDR3 spells CASSLKGLAGVRSYNEQFF. The DNA for the CDR3 is TGTGCCAGCAGTTTAAAGGGACTAGCGGGAGTTAGGTCCTACAATGAGCAGTTCTTC. The full variable domain, completed using reference TRBV28 and TRBJ2-1, is DVKVTQSSRYLVKRTGEKVFLECVQDMDHENMFWYRQDPGLGLRLIYFSYDVKMKEKGDIPEGYSVSREKKERFSLILESASTNQTSMYLCASSLKGLAGVRSYNEQFFGPGTRLTVL.

The genes are TRBV6-1 and TRBJ1-2; tentatively, D is TRBD1 (6 bases). The CDR3 runs 14 residues. The V gene's germline CDR1 is MNHNS and CDR2 SASEGT. The V end lost 6 bases, the J end lost 2 bases, and 13 bases lay between the germline ends. The CDR3 DNA follows: TGTGCCAGCAGGGGTATAGGACAGAACTATGGCTACACCTTC. Protein sequence: CASRGIGQNYGYTF.

The chain has TRBV19 and TRBJ1-2; 10 bases agree with TRBD1. Germline-derived CDR1 and CDR2 are LNHDA and SQIVND (reference sequence). V shed 6 bases, J shed 3 bases, and the junction held 4 bases outside the gene matches. The CDR3 spans 14 residues. CDR3 loop: CASRDRGHDYGYTF. The CDR3 nucleotides are TGTGCCAGTAGAGACAGGGGGCACGACTATGGCTACACCTTC. The full variable domain, rest sourced from reference TRBV19 and TRBJ1-2, is DGGITQSPKYLFRKEGQNVTLSCEQNLNHDAMYWYRQDPGQGLRLIYYSQIVNDFQKGDIAEGYSVSREKKESFPLTVTSAQKNPTAFYLCASRDRGHDYGYTFGSGTRLTVV.

The CDR3 spells CASSPRGGGGTGELFF. The CDR3 DNA sequence: TGTGCCAGCAGTCCCAGGGGGGGAGGTGGGACCGGGGAGCTGTTTTTT. The rearrangement joins TRBV6-6 to TRBJ2-2; D may match TRBD1 or TRBD2 (7 bases each). CDR3 length equals 16 residues. Trimming pared 5 bases from V and 5 bases from J, leaving 18 bases between. Germline V gives CDR1 MNHNY, CDR2 SVGAGI (reference sequence).

This chain links TRBV7-3 with TRBJ2-1; D might be TRBD2 (6 bases). Germline lookup yields CDR1 SGHTA and CDR2 FQGTGA. V lost 3 bases and J 2 bases, leaving 11 bases between the germline ends. This CDR3 is 15 amino acids long. The CDR3 sequence is CASSFLAQPYNEQFF. The CDR3 DNA reads TGTGCCAGCAGCTTTCTAGCGCAACCCTACAATGAGCAGTTCTTC.

This chain connects TRBV30 to TRBJ1-6; unclear D gene. Germline values: CDR1 GTSNPN, CDR2 SVGIG (reference sequence). CDR3 length: 12 residues. V shed 0 bases and J shed 10 bases, with 7 bases lying between them. The CDR3: CAWSVTNSPLHF. The CDR3 region has the DNA TGTGCCTGGAGTGTTACAAACTCACCCCTCCACTTT.

The rearrangement links TRBV5-1 to TRBJ1-5; D not certain. Deletions cut 5 bases from V and 7 bases from J, with 16 bases between. The germline V gene encodes CDR1 SGHRS and CDR2 YFSETQ. The CDR3 sequence is 14 residues long. CDR3 region: CASRRGRLRQPQHF. The DNA of the CDR3 is TGCGCCAGCAGGAGAGGGCGGCTACGGCAGCCCCAGCATTTT.

The chain combines TRBV5-1 with TRBJ2-1, with D perhaps TRBD2 (5 bases). Germline assignment: CDR1 SGHRS and CDR2 YFSETQ. V gave up 3 bases and J gave up 10 bases, with 11 bases separating them. The CDR3 has 12 amino acids. Written as DNA, the CDR3 is TGCGCCAGCAGCTGGACTCGTGGCGAGCAGTTCTTC. It codes for CASSWTRGEQFF.

V gene TRBV27 combines with J gene TRBJ1-3; the match to TRBD1 covers 10 bases. After removal of 6 bases from V and 1 base from J, the junction contained 9 bases not matched to a gene. Looked up from germline, CDR1 is MNHEY and CDR2 is SMNVEV (reference sequence). The CDR3 consists of 17 residues. The CDR3 DNA reads TGTGCCAGCAGCACTGACAGGGGGCCTGGGTCTGGAAACACCATATATTTT. Translating it yields CASSTDRGPGSGNTIYF.

A single count supports this clone. This chain uses TRBV7-2 with TRBJ1-5; 8 bases agree with TRBD1. The CDR3 runs to 15 residues. Germline V gives CDR1 SGHTA, CDR2 FQGNSA. V was pared by 5 bases and J by 2 bases, with 5 bases of the junction left unmatched. CDR3 region: CASSRRGLGNQPQHF. In nucleotides, the CDR3 is TGTGCCAGCAGCCGCAGGGGGCTGGGCAATCAGCCCCAGCATTTT.

This chain connects TRBV5-1 to TRBJ2-7, with D possibly being TRBD1 or TRBD2 (7 bases each). Trimming shortened V by 3 bases and J by 2 bases, and 15 bases separated the two germline ends. This CDR3 contains 15 residues. CDR1 is SGHRS and CDR2 is YFSETQ in the germline V gene. The CDR3 region is CASSWSQGRAYEQYF. The CDR3 nucleotides read TGCGCCAGCAGCTGGTCACAGGGGAGGGCCTACGAGCAGTACTTC.

The chain carries TRBV28 and TRBJ2-1; TRBD2 is a possible D gene (5 bases). Germline CDR1 and CDR2: MDHEN and SYDVKM. The CDR3 is 12 amino acids. The CDR3 here is CSYGSSYNEQFF. CDR3 nucleotide sequence: TGTTCCTATGGGAGCTCCTACAATGAGCAGTTCTTC.

For the CDR3, the DNA is TGTGCCAGCAGCTTAGCCCGCACCGGGCTTCGAGAGACCCAGTACTTC. Residues: CASSLARTGLRETQYF. The rearrangement joins TRBV11-2 to TRBJ2-5; D is ambiguous. The V and J ends lost 1 base and 4 bases respectively, with 16 bases between them. From germline, CDR1 is SGHAT and CDR2 FQNNGV. The CDR3 runs 16 residues.

This rearrangement joins TRBV11-1 to TRBJ1-2; D possibly corresponds to TRBD1 (5 bases). The CDR3 is 15 amino acids. Germline CDR1 is SGHAT and CDR2 is FQDESV (reference sequence). Trimming cost V 4 bases and J 4 bases, with 16 bases left between them. CDR3 sequence (DNA): TGTGCCAGCAGCTCCACTTGGGACGGACTCTATGGCTACACCTTC. This encodes CASSSTWDGLYGYTF.

This chain joins TRBV2 and TRBJ1-6, with 11 bases lining up with TRBD1. The V and J ends lost 6 bases and 9 bases, in that order; junction bases with no gene match: 4. Germline loops: CDR1 SNHLY, CDR2 FYNNEI. The CDR3 spans 14 residues. CDR3 amino acids: CASRGQGDSSPLHF. As DNA, the CDR3 is TGTGCCAGCAGGGGACAGGGGGATAGTTCACCCCTCCACTTT.